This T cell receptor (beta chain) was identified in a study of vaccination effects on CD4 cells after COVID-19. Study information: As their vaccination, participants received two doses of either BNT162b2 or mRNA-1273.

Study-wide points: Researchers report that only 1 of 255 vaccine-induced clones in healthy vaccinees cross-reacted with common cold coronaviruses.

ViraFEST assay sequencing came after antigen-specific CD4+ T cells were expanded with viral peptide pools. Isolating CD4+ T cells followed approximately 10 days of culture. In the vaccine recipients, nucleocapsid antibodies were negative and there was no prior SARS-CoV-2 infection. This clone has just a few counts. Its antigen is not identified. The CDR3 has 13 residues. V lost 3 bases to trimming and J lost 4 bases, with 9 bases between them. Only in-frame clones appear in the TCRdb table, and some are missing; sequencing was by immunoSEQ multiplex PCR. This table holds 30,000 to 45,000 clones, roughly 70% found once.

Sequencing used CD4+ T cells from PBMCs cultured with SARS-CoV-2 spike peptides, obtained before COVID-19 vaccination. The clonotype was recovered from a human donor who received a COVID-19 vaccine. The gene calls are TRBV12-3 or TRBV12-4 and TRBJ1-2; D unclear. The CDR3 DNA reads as TGTGCCAGCAGTTTTCCAGGACCCTATGGCTACACCTTC. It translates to CASSFPGPYGYTF.